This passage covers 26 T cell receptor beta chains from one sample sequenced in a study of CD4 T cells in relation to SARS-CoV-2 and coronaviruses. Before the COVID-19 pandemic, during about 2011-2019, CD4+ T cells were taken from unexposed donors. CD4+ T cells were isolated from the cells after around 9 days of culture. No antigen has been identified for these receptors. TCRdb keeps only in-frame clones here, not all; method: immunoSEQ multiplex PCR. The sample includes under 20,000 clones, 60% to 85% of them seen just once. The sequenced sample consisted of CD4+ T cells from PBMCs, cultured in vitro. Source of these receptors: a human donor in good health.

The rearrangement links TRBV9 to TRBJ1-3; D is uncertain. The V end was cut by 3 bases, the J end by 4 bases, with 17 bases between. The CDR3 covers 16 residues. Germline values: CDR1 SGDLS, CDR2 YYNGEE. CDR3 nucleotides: TGTGCCAGCAGCGCAGCATCATTTTTCTCCGGAAACACCATATATTTT. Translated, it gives CASSAASFFSGNTIYF.

CDR3 region: CASSRGRGTDTQYF. The CDR3 region has the DNA TGTGCCAGTAGTAGGGGAAGGGGCACAGATACGCAGTATTTT. The chain carries TRBV19 and TRBJ2-3; no reliable D call. Germline loops: CDR1 LNHDA, CDR2 SQIVND (reference sequence). The V gene lost 4 bases and the J gene lost 1 base, with 9 bases spanning the gap. The CDR3 runs to 14 residues.

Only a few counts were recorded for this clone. The CDR3 region has the DNA TGTGCCAGCAGCTTAGATCGGGGTGGGAGCAATCAGCCCCAGCATTTT. It encodes CASSLDRGGSNQPQHF. The chain uses TRBV7-9 and TRBJ1-5, with unresolved D. In germline, CDR1 is SEHNR, CDR2 FQNEAQ (reference sequence). V was cut by 1 base and J by 1 base, with 11 bases left in between. This CDR3 has 16 amino acids.

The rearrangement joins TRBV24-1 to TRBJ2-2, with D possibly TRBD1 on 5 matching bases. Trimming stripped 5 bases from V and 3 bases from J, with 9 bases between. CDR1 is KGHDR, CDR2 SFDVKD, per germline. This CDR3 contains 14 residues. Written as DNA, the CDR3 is TGTGCCACCAGTGGGGGCGGATACACCGGGGAGCTGTTTTTT. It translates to CATSGGGYTGELFF.

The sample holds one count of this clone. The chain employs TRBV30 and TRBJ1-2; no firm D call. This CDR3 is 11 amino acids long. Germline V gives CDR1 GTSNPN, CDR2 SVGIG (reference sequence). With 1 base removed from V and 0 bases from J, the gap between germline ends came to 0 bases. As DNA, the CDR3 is TGTGCCTGGAGTGCTAACTATGGCTACACCTTC. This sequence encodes CAWSANYGYTF.

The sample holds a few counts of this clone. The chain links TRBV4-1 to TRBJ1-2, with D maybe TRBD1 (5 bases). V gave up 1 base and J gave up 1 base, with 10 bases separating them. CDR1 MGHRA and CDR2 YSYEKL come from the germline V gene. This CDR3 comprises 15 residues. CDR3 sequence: CASSQGRGLNYGYTF. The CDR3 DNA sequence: TGCGCCAGCAGCCAAGGTCGGGGACTTAACTATGGCTACACCTTC.

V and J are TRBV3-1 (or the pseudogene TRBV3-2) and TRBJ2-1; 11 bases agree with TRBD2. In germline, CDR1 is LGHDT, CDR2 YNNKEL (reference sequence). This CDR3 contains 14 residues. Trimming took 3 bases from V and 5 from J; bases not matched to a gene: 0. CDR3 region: CASSQGLADNEQFF. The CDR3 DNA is TGTGCCAGCAGCCAGGGACTAGCGGACAATGAGCAGTTCTTC.

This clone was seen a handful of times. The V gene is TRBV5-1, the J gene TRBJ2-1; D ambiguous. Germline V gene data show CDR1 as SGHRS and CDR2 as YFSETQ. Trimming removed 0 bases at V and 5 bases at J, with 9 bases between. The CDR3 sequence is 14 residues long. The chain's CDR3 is CASSLEFRDNEQFF. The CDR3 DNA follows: TGCGCCAGCAGCTTGGAATTTAGGGACAATGAGCAGTTCTTC.

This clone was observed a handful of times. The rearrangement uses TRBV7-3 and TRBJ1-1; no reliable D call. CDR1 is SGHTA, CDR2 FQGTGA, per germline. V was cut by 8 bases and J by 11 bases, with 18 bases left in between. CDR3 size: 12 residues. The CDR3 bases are TGTGCCAGCGGTACCGGGAGCGCAGAGGCTTTCTTT. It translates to CASGTGSAEAFF.

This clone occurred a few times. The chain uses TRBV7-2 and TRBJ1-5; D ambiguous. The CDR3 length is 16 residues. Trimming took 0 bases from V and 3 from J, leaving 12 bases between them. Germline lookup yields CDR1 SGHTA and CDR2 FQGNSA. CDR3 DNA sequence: TGTGCCAGCAGCTTAGCGTCCGTACATCTCAATCAGCCCCAGCATTTT. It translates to CASSLASVHLNQPQHF.

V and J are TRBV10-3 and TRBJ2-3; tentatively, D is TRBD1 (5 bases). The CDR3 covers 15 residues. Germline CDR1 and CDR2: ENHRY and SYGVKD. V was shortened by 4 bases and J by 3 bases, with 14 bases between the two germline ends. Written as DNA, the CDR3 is TGTGCCATCAGTGGGGGTACAGGATTAACAGATACGCAGTATTTT. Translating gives CAISGGTGLTDTQYF.

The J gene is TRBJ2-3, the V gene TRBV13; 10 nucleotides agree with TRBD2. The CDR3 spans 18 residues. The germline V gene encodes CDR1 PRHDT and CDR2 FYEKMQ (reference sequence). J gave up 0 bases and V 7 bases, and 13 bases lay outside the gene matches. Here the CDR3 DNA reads TGTGCCAGCACCCTGCGGCTAGCGGGAGTCGGGAGCACAGATACGCAGTATTTT. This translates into CASTLRLAGVGSTDTQYF.

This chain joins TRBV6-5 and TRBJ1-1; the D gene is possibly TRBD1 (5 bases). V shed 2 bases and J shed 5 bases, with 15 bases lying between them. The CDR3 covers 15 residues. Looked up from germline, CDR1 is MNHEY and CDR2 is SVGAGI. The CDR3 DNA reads TGTGCCAGCAGTTACACAACCTTAGGGGTTACTGAAGCTTTCTTT. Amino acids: CASSYTTLGVTEAFF.

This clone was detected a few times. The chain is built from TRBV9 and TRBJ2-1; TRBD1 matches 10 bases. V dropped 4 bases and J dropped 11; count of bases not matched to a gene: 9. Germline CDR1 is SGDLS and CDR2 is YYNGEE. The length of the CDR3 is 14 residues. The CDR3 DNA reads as TGTGCCAGCAGCCCCCAAGGACAGGGGGGACAGCAGTTCTTC. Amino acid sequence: CASSPQGQGGQQFF.

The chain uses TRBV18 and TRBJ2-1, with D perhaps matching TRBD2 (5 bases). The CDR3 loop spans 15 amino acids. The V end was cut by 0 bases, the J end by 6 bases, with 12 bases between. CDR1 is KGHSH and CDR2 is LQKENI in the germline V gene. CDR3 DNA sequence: TGTGCCAGCTCACCACCGGGGAGCAGCTTCAATGAGCAGTTCTTC. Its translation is CASSPPGSSFNEQFF.

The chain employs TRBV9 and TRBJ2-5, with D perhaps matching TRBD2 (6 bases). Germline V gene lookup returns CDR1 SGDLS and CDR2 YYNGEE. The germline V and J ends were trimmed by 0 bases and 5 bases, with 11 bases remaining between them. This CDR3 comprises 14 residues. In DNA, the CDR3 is TGTGCCAGCAGCGTAGGGGGAGGTGGCGAGACCCAGTACTTC. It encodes CASSVGGGGETQYF.

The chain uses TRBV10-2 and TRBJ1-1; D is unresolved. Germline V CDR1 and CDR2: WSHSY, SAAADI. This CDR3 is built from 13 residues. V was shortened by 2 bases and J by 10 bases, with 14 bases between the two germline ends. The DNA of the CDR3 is TGCGCCAGCAGTGAGGGGCACCCTCCCGGAGCTTTCTTT. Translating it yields CASSEGHPPGAFF.

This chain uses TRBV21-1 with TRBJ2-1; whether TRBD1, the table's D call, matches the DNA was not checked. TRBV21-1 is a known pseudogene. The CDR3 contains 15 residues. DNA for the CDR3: TGTGCCAGCTTCGGACAGCCCAAAGCCTACAATGAGCAGTTCTTC. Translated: CASFGQPKAYNEQFF.

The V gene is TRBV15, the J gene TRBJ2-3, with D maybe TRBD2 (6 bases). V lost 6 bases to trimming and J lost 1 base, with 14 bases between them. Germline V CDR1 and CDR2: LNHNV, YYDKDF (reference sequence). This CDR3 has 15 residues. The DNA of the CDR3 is TGTGCCACCAGTGTTGTTGCTAGCGGCACAGATACGCAGTATTTT. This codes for CATSVVASGTDTQYF.

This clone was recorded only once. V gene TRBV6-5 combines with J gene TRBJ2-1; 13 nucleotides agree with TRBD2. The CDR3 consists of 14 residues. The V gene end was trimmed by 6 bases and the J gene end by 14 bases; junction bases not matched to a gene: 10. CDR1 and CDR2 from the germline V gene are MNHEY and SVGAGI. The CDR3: CASSQGTSGNKKFF. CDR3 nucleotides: TGTGCCAGCAGCCAAGGGACTAGCGGGAATAAGAAGTTCTTC.

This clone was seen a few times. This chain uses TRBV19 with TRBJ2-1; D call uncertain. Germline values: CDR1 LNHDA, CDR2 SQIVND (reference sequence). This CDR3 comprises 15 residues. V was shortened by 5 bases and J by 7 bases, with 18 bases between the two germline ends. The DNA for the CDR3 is TGTGCCAGTAGTTTGGCCACGCATAGATCGAATGAGCAGTTCTTC. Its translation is CASSLATHRSNEQFF.

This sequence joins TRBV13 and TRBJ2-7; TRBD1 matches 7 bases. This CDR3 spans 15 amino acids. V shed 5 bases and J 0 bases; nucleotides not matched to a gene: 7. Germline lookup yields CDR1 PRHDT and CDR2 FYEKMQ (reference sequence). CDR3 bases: TGTGCCAGCAGCCCAATGGGACAGATCTCCTACGAGCAGTACTTC. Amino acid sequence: CASSPMGQISYEQYF.

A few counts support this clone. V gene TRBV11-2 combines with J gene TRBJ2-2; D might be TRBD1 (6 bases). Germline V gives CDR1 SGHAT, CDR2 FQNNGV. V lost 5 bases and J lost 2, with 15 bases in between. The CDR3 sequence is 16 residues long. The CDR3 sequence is CASSPLGQLNTGELFF. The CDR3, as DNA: TGTGCCAGCAGCCCGTTAGGACAGCTAAACACCGGGGAGCTGTTTTTT.

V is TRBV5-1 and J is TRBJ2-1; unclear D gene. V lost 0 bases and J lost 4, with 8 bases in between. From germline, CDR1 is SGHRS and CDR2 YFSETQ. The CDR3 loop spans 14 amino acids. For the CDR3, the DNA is TGCGCCAGCAGCTTGGAAACCGAATACAATGAGCAGTTCTTC. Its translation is CASSLETEYNEQFF.

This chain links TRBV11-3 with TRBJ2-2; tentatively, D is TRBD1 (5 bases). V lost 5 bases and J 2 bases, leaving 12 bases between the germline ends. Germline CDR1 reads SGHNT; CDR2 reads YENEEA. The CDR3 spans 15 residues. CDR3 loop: CASSQRTLNTGELFF. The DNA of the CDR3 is TGTGCCAGCAGCCAACGGACACTTAACACCGGGGAGCTGTTTTTT. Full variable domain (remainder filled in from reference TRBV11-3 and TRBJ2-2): EAGVVQSPRYKIIEKKQPVAFWCNPISGHNTLYWYLQNLGQGPELLIRYENEEAVDDSQLPKDRFSAERLKGVDSTLKIQPAELGDSAVYLCASSQRTLNTGELFFGEGSRLTVL.

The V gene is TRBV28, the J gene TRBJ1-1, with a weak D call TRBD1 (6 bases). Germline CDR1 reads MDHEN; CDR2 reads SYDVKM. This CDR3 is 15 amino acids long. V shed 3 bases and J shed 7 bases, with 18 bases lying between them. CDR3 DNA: TGTGCCAGCAGTTTGCGTCCCGGGGGCGCCTATGAAGCTTTCTTT. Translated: CASSLRPGGAYEAFF.